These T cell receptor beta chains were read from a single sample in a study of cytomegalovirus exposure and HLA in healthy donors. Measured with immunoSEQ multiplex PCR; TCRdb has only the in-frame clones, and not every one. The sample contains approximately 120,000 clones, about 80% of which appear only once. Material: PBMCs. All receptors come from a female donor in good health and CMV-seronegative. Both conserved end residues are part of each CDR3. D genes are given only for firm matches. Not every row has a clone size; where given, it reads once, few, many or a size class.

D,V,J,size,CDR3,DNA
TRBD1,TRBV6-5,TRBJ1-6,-,CASSYADRGGSPLHF,TGTGCCAGCAGTTACGCTGACAGGGGTGGTTCACCCCTCCACTTT
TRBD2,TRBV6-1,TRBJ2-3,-,CASATLAGGTDTQYF,TGTGCCAGCGCTACCTTAGCGGGGGGCACAGATACGCAGTATTTT
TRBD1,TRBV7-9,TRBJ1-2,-,CASSIPGQAPNYGYTF,TGTGCCAGCAGCATTCCGGGACAGGCTCCTAACTATGGCTACACCTTC
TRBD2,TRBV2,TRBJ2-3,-,CASSPPARRGGTDTQYF,TGTGCCAGCAGCCCTCCGGCTCGGCGGGGGGGCACAGATACGCAGTATTTT
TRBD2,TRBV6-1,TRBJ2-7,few,CASSLLARYEQYF,TGTGCCAGCAGTTTACTAGCGCGTTACGAGCAGTACTTC
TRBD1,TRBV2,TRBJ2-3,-,CASSGMFPGQGNIADTQYF,TGTGCCAGCAGTGGTATGTTTCCTGGACAGGGAAATATAGCAGATACGCAGTATTTT
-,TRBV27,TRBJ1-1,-,CASAGVGTEAFF,TGTGCCAGCGCAGGGGTTGGGACTGAAGCTTTCTTT
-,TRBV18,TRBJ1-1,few,CASSPPSVNTEAFF,TGTGCCAGCTCACCACCGTCGGTGAACACTGAAGCTTTCTTT
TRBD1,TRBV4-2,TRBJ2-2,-,CASSQVWDRNTGELFF,TGTGCCAGCAGCCAAGTTTGGGACAGGAACACCGGGGAGCTGTTTTTT
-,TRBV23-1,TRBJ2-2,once,CASSQDGGNSAGELFF,TGCGCCAGCAGTCAGGACGGAGGAAACAGCGCCGGGGAGCTGTTTTTT
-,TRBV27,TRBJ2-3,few,CASSLRSTDTQYF,TGTGCCAGCAGTTTACGTAGCACAGATACGCAGTATTTT
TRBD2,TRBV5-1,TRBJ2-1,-,CASSYLPGLAGEWNEQFF,TGCGCCAGCAGCTACCTTCCGGGACTAGCGGGGGAGTGGAATGAGCAGTTCTTC
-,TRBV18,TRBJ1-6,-,CASSPLDKNNSPLHF,TGTGCCAGCTCACCTTTAGACAAAAATAATTCACCCCTCCACTTT
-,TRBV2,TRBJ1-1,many,CASRLRRGNEAFF,TGTGCCAGCAGACTAAGGAGGGGTAACGAAGCTTTCTTT
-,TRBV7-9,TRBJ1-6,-,CASSAETSYNSPLHF,TGTGCCAGCAGCGCAGAAACCTCCTATAATTCACCCCTCCACTTT
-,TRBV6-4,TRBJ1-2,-,CASSDPGQFGYTF,TGTGCCAGCAGTGACCCCGGACAGTTTGGCTACACCTTC
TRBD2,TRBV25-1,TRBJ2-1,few,CASSDAGGVDEQFF,TGTGCCAGCAGTGACGCGGGGGGAGTAGATGAGCAGTTCTTC
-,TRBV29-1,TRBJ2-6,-,CSVVEGHGANVLTF,TGCAGCGTTGTGGAGGGGCATGGGGCCAACGTCCTGACTTTC
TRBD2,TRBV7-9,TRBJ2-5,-,CASSYQRGIQETQYF,TGTGCCAGCAGCTATCAGCGGGGGATCCAAGAGACCCAGTACTTC
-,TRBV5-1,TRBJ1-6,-,CASSLDTDSPLHF,TGCGCCAGCAGCTTGGACACCGATTCACCCCTCCACTTT
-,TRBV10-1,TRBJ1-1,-,CAIRGGRADTEAFF,TGCGCCATCCGAGGTGGGAGGGCTGACACTGAAGCTTTCTTT
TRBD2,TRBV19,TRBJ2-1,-,CASRNGLAVNEQFF,TGTGCCAGTAGGAACGGACTAGCGGTAAATGAGCAGTTCTTC
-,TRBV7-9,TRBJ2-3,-,CSSTLQLEAQYF,TGTTCCAGCACCCTCCAACTAGAGGCGCAGTATTTT
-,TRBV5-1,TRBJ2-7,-,CASSFALRSVGEQYF,TGCGCCAGCAGCTTCGCCCTTAGATCCGTCGGCGAGCAGTACTTC
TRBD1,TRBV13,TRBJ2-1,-,CASSLQGAWNEQFF,TGTGCCAGCAGCTTACAGGGGGCCTGGAATGAGCAGTTCTTC
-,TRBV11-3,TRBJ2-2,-,CASSDNGELFF,TGTGCCAGCAGCGACAACGGGGAGCTGTTTTTT
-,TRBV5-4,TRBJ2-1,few,CASSTGGTGTNEQFF,TGTGCCAGCAGCACGGGGGGGACAGGGACCAATGAGCAGTTCTTC
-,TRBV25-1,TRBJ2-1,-,CASSEYPGTYNEQFF,TGTGCCAGCAGTGAATATCCAGGGACCTACAATGAGCAGTTCTTC
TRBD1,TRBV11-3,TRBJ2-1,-,CASSPGQGNEQFF,TGTGCCAGCAGCCCGGGACAGGGGAATGAGCAGTTCTTC
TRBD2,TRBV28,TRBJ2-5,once,CASSSPQRGPQETQYF,TGTGCCAGCAGTTCCCCCCAGCGGGGGCCCCAAGAGACCCAGTACTTC
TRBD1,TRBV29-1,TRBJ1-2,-,CSVETGAKDYGYTF,TGCAGCGTTGAAACAGGGGCGAAGGACTATGGCTACACCTTC
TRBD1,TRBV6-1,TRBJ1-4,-,CASSNPAGGNEKLFF,TGTGCCAGCAGTAACCCAGCAGGGGGCAACGAAAAACTGTTTTTT
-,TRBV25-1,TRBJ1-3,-,CASRPTGEGNTIYF,TGTGCCAGCAGACCCACGGGGGAAGGAAACACCATATATTTT
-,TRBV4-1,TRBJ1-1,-,CASSQALVIGSNTEAFF,TGCGCCAGCAGCCAAGCCTTAGTGATCGGTTCGAACACTGAAGCTTTCTTT
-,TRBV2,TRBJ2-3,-,CASSEQAFSTDTQYF,TGTGCCAGCAGTGAACAGGCGTTCTCGACAGATACGCAGTATTTT
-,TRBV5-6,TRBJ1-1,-,CASSLEGQNTEAFF,TGTGCCAGCAGCTTGGAGGGACAGAACACTGAAGCTTTCTTT
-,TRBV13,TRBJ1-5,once,CASSLGVGGNQPQHF,TGTGCCAGCAGCTTAGGGGTCGGGGGGAATCAGCCCCAGCATTTT
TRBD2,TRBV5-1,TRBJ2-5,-,CASSLGATSGVGETQYF,TGCGCCAGCAGCTTGGGGGCCACTAGCGGGGTTGGAGAGACCCAGTACTTC
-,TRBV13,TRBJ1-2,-,CASSTDGEPNYGYTF,TGTGCCAGCAGCACCGACGGGGAACCTAACTATGGCTACACCTTC
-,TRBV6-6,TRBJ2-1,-,CASRLAGSRAPNEQFF,TGTGCCAGCAGGCTCGCCGGGTCTCGCGCTCCCAATGAGCAGTTCTTC
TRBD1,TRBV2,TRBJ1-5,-,CASRDRGSSSNQPQHF,TGTGCCAGCAGGGACAGGGGTTCGAGCAGCAATCAGCCCCAGCATTTT
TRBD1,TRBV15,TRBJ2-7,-,CATSGGTGASYEQYF,TGTGCCACCAGCGGGGGGACAGGGGCGTCCTACGAGCAGTACTTC
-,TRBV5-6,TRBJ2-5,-,CASSFRRGSVETQYF,TGTGCCAGCAGCTTTCGAAGGGGGTCGGTCGAGACCCAGTACTTC
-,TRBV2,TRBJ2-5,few,CASTQTVYQETQYF,TGTGCCAGCACCCAGACAGTGTACCAAGAGACCCAGTACTTC
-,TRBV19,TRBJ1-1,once,CASSISVNTEAFF,TGTGCCAGTAGTATTTCCGTTAACACTGAAGCTTTCTTT
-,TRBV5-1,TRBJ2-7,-,CASSSGQLSSYEQYF,TGCGCCAGCAGCTCTGGACAGCTTAGCTCCTACGAGCAGTACTTC
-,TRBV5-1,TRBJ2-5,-,CASSLRADQETQYF,TGCGCCAGCAGCTTGAGAGCGGACCAAGAGACCCAGTACTTC
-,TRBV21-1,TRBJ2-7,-,CASSNILGSYEQYF,TGTGCCAGCAGCAACATACTAGGTTCCTACGAGCAGTACTTC
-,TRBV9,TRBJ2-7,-,CASSVGGDEQYF,TGTGCCAGCAGCGTAGGAGGCGACGAGCAGTACTTC
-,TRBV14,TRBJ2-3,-,CASSQEASTDTQYF,TGTGCCAGCAGCCAAGAGGCTAGCACAGATACGCAGTATTTT
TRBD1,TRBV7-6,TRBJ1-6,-,CASSPRGDSSPLHF,TGTGCCAGCAGCCCCAGGGGGGATTCTTCACCCCTCCACTTT